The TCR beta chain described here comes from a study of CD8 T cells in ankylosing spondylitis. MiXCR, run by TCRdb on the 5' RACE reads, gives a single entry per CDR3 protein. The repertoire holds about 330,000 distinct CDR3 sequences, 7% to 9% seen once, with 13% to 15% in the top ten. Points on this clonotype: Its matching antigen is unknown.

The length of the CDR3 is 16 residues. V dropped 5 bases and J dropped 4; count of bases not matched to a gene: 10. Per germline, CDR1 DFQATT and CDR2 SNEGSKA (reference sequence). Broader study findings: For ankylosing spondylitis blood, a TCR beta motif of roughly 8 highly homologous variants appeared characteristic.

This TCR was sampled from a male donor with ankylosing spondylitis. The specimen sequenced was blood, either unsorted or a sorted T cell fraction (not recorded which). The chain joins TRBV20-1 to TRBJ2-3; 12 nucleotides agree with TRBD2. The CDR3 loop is CSAEPSGRAGADTQYF. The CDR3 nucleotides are TGCAGTGCTGAACCTAGCGGGAGGGCCGGGGCAGATACGCAGTATTTT.